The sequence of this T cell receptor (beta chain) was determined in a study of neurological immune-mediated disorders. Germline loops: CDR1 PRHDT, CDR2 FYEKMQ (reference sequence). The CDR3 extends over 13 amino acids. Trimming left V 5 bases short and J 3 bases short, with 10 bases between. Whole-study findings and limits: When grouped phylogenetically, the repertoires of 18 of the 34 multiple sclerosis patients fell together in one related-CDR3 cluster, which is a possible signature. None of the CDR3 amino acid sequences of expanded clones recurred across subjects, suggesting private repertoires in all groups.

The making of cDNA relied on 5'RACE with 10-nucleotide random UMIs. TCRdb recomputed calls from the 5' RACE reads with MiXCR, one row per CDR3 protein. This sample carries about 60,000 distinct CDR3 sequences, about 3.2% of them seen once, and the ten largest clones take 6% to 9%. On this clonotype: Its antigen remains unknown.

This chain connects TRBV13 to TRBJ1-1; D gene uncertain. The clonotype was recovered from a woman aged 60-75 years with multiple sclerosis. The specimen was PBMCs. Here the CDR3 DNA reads TGTGCCAGCAGCCCTGAGTGGGACACTGAAGCTTTCTTT. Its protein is CASSPEWDTEAFF.